This TCR beta chain came from a study of blood T cell repertoires in COVID-19. On the study more broadly: Spain, Italy and the United States supplied samples that represented acute and convalescent COVID-19. T cells, B-cell-depleted T cells, or PBMCs provided the cDNA or gDNA that served as material.

The V end was cut by 3 bases, the J end by 0 bases, with 7 bases between. Per germline, CDR1 LNHDA and CDR2 SQIVND (reference sequence). There are 14 residues in the CDR3. Authors' data handling: Reference gene primer amplification in the assay estimated nucleated cell counts. Some clones are missing from TCRdb's copy, which holds only in-frame ones; the method was immunoSEQ multiplex PCR. D and trimming were read from the DNA, whereas the V and J calls and clone size are those reported in that table. The sample records 70,000 to 90,000 clones, around 74% being singletons. This chain uses TRBV19 with TRBJ2-3; D unresolved. Input material: peripheral blood. The origin of this receptor is a human donor with acute or convalescent COVID-19. The donor label of this sample is uncertain. The CDR3 nucleotides read TGTGCCAGTAGTATGGGCTTGAGCACAGATACGCAGTATTTT. This encodes CASSMGLSTDTQYF.